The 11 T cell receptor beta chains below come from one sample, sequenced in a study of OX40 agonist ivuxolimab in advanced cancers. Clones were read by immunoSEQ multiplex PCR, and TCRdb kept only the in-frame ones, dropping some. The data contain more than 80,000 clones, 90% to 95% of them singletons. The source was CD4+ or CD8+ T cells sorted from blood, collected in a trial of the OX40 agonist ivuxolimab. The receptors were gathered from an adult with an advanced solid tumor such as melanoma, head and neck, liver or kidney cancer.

The CDR3 is CASSQVVAGQEAFF. Here the CDR3 DNA reads TGTGCCAGCAGCCAAGTTGTGGCAGGACAGGAAGCTTTCTTT. The J gene is TRBJ1-1, the V gene TRBV4-2, with a tentative D call TRBD1 (6 bases). V was trimmed by 1 base and J by 8 bases, leaving 14 bases between them. Germline-derived CDR1 and CDR2 are LGHNA and YNFKEQ. This CDR3 contains 14 residues.

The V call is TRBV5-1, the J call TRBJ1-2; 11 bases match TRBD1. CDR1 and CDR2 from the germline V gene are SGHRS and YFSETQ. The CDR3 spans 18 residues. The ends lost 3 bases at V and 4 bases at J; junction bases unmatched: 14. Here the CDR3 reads CASSSGPGQGALTYGYTF. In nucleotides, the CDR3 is TGCGCCAGCAGCTCGGGCCCTGGACAGGGGGCGCTTACCTATGGCTACACCTTC.

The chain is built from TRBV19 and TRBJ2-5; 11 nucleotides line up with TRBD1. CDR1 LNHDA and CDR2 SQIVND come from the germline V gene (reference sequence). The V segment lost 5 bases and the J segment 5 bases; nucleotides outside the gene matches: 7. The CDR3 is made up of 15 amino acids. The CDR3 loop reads CASSSGTGGRETQYF. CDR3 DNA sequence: TGTGCCAGTAGTTCAGGGACAGGGGGTAGGGAGACCCAGTACTTC. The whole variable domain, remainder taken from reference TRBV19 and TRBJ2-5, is DGGITQSPKYLFRKEGQNVTLSCEQNLNHDAMYWYRQDPGQGLRLIYYSQIVNDFQKGDIAEGYSVSREKKESFPLTVTSAQKNPTAFYLCASSSGTGGRETQYFGPGTRLLVL.

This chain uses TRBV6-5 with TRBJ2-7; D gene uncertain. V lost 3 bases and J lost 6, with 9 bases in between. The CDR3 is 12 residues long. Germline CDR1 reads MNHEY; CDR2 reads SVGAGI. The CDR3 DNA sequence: TGTGCCAGCAGTTATGCCGGTCTCGAGCAGTACTTC. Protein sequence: CASSYAGLEQYF.

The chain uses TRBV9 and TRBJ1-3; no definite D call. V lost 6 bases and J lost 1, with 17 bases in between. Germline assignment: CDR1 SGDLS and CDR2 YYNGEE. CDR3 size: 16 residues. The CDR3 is CASTSGIERSGNTIYF. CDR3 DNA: TGTGCCAGCACTTCGGGGATCGAAAGATCTGGAAACACCATATATTTT. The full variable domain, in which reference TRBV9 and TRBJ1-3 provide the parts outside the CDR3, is DSGVTQTPKHLITATGQRVTLRCSPRSGDLSVYWYQQSLDQGLQFLIQYYNGEERAKGNILERFSAQQFPDLHSELNLSSLELGDSALYFCASTSGIERSGNTIYFGEGSWLTVV.

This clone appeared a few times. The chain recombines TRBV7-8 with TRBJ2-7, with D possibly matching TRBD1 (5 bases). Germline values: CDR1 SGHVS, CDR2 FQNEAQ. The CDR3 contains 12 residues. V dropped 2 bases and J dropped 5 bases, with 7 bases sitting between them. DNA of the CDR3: TGTGCCAGCAGCTTACCCAGGGACGAGCAGTACTTC. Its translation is CASSLPRDEQYF.

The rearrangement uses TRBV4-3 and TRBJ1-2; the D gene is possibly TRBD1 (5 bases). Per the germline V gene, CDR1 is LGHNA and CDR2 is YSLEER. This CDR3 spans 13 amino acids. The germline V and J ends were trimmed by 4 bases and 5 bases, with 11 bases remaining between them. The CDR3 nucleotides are TGCGCCAGCAGCCGAGGGGCGGGATATGGCTACACCTTC. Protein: CASSRGAGYGYTF.

The CDR3 loop is CASSLISGFETQYF. The DNA for the CDR3 is TGTGCCAGCAGTTTAATCAGCGGATTCGAGACCCAGTACTTC. The rearrangement links TRBV28 to TRBJ2-5; tentatively, D is TRBD2 (5 bases). Germline CDR1 reads MDHEN; CDR2 reads SYDVKM. There are 14 residues in the CDR3. Trimming stripped 2 bases from V and 5 bases from J, with 12 bases between.

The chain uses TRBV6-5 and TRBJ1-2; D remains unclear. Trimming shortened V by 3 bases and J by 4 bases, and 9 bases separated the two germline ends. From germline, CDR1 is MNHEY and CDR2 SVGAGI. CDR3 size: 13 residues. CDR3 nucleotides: TGTGCCAGCAGTTATAACGGAATCTATGGCTACACCTTC. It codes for CASSYNGIYGYTF.

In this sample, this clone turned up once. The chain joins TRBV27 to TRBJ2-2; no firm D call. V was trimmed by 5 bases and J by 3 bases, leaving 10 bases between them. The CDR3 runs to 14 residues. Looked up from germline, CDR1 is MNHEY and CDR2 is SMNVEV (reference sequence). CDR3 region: CASSLDGDTGELFF. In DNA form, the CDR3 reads TGTGCCAGCAGTCTAGACGGTGACACCGGGGAGCTGTTTTTT.

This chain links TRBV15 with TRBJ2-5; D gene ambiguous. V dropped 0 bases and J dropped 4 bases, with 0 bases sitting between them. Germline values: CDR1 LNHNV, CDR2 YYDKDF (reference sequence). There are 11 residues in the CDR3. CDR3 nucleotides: TGTGCCACCAGCAGAGAAGAGACCCAGTACTTC. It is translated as CATSREETQYF.